Listed here are 14 T cell receptor beta chains from one sample, sequenced in a study of CD8+ T cells in alopecia areata. Sequencing used cDNA as its template, made by extracting RNA and reverse transcribing it. Generated by immunoSEQ multiplex PCR, the TCRdb table keeps only in-frame clones and is missing some. The sample yields 150,000 to 200,000 clones, around 71% seen once. Treatment reported: oral pan-JAK inhibitor, 5-10 mg twice daily. Material: CD4+ T cells sorted from blood, obtained at week 4, from a patient treated with tofacitinib. The receptors stem from a human donor with alopecia areata.

Worth noting for this clone: Other DNA sequences in this sample translate to the same CDR3. The chain carries TRBV7-9 and TRBJ2-7; D not resolved. V was shortened by 5 bases and J by 3 bases, with 5 bases between the two germline ends. The CDR3 contains 11 residues. CDR1 is SEHNR, CDR2 FQNEAQ, per germline (reference sequence). The CDR3 coding sequence is TGTGCCAGCAGCGACGGCTACGAGCAGTACTTC. It translates to CASSDGYEQYF.

Regarding this clone: At one of its ends the junction is not consistent with the germline gene, which may arise from a read error. J is TRBJ2-5 and V is TRBV7-7; D gene unclear. Per the germline V gene, CDR1 is SSHAT and CDR2 is FNYEAQ (reference sequence). This CDR3 region has 14 residues. The CDR3 is CASSLGPPVETQYF. CDR3 in DNA: TGTGCTAGCAGCTTAGGACCACCGGTAGAGACCCAGTACTTC.

A few counts support this clone. Other DNA sequences in this specimen translate into the identical CDR3. V is TRBV7-9 and J is TRBJ2-7, with D unclear. The CDR3 has 11 amino acids. V shed 5 bases and J shed 3 bases, with 5 bases lying between them. CDR1 and CDR2 (germline): SEHNR, FQNEAQ (reference sequence). CDR3 residues: CASSRGYEQYF. CDR3 nucleotide sequence: TGTGCCAGCAGCAGAGGCTACGAGCAGTACTTC. The entire variable domain, with the rest obtained from reference TRBV7-9 and TRBJ2-7, is as follows: DTGVSQNPRHKITKRGQNVTFRCDPISEHNRLYWYRQTLGQGPEFLTYFQNEAQLEKSRLLSDRFSAERPKGSFSTLEIQRTEQGDSAMYLCASSRGYEQYFGPGTRLTVT.

The chain links TRBV30 to TRBJ1-6, with 9 nucleotides matching TRBD1. The junction had 3 bases not matched to a gene; V was cut back by 3 bases and J by 6 bases. Germline V gene data show CDR1 as GTSNPN and CDR2 as SVGIG (reference sequence). The CDR3 is 14 amino acids. The CDR3 nucleotides read TGTGCCTGGAGCCTGGGACAGGGTAATTCACCCCTCCACTTT. This encodes CAWSLGQGNSPLHF.

This chain links TRBV6-5 with TRBJ2-5; 7 bases match TRBD2. CDR1 is MNHEY and CDR2 is SVGAGI in the germline V gene. There are 15 residues in the CDR3. The V and J ends lost 6 bases and 5 bases, in that order; junction bases with no gene match: 12. The CDR3 DNA sequence: TGTGCCAGCAGGACAAGACTTACGCGGGAGGAGACCCAGTACTTC. It translates to CASRTRLTREETQYF.

The chain carries TRBV27 and TRBJ2-1; perhaps TRBD1 as D (8 bases). Germline V lookup: CDR1 MNHEY, CDR2 SMNVEV (reference sequence). V lost 4 bases, J lost 10 bases, and 11 bases lay in between. The CDR3 consists of 12 residues. This CDR3 is CASSYRGGEQFF. The DNA of the CDR3 is TGTGCCAGCAGTTACAGGGGGGGGGAGCAGTTCTTC.

This clone was detected only a few times. The chain employs TRBV29-1 and TRBJ2-7; D gene ambiguous. V lost 3 bases and J 2 bases, leaving 5 bases between the germline ends. Germline CDR1 is SQVTM and CDR2 is ANQGSEA. The CDR3 is 11 amino acids. CDR3 bases: TGCAGCGTTGACACCACCTACGAGCAGTACTTC. This translates into CSVDTTYEQYF.

The chain carries TRBV7-8 and TRBJ1-2; weak D call: TRBD1 (5 bases). V dropped 3 bases and J dropped 5 bases, with 16 bases sitting between them. The CDR3 totals 15 residues. Per the germline V gene, CDR1 is SGHVS and CDR2 is FQNEAQ. The CDR3 region is CASSFGADLRYGYTF. Written as DNA, the CDR3 is TGTGCCAGCAGCTTCGGGGCCGACTTGAGGTATGGCTACACCTTC.

V and J are TRBV30 and TRBJ1-1, with D perhaps matching TRBD1 (6 bases). CDR1 GTSNPN and CDR2 SVGIG come from the germline V gene (reference sequence). V lost 6 bases and J 1 base, leaving 12 bases between the germline ends. This CDR3 is built from 13 residues. The chain's CDR3 is CACRGPGNTEAFF. CDR3 nucleotide sequence: TGTGCCTGCCGGGGGCCGGGGAACACTGAAGCTTTCTTT.

The J gene is TRBJ2-6, the V gene TRBV2; D is undetermined. Between the trimmed V and J ends, which lost 3 bases and 0 bases, there was a span of 9 bases. The CDR3 spans 16 residues. Germline V gives CDR1 SNHLY, CDR2 FYNNEI. CDR3 sequence (DNA): TGTGCCAGCAGTGATGACGGTTTCTCTGGGGCCAACGTCCTGACTTTC. It codes for CASSDDGFSGANVLTF.

The chain is built from TRBV6-5 and TRBJ2-7, with a weak D call TRBD1 (6 bases). There are 14 residues in the CDR3. CDR1 and CDR2 (germline): MNHEY, SVGAGI. Trimming left V 6 bases short and J 5 bases short, with 17 bases between. The CDR3 protein is CASRDTGLRNEQYF. CDR3 DNA: TGTGCCAGCAGAGATACAGGGCTGAGGAACGAGCAGTACTTC.

This clone was found a few times. The rearrangement uses TRBV29-1 and TRBJ2-5; 9 nucleotides align to TRBD1. CDR3 length equals 15 residues. Trimming removed 7 bases from V and 5 bases from J; junction bases left unmatched: 14. The germline CDR1 and CDR2 sequences are SQVTM and ANQGSEA. The CDR3 region has the DNA TGCAGCGCCGACGCCGGGACAGGGATTGAGGAGACCCAGTACTTC. Translation gives CSADAGTGIEETQYF.

The chain carries TRBV4-3 and TRBJ1-6; D remains unclear. CDR1 is LGHNA, CDR2 YSLEER, per germline. CDR3 size: 15 residues. Trimming removed 0 bases at V and 9 bases at J, with 12 bases between. The CDR3 spells CASSQDQGVGSPLHF. CDR3 bases: TGCGCCAGCAGCCAAGATCAAGGTGTCGGTTCACCCCTCCACTTT.

For this clone: This same CDR3 is encoded by further DNA sequences in the sample. This chain connects TRBV19 to TRBJ1-5; D is ambiguous. The CDR3 runs 14 residues. The V end lost 3 bases, the J end lost 1 base, and 7 bases lay between the germline ends. Germline CDR1 is LNHDA and CDR2 is SQIVND (reference sequence). This CDR3 reads CASSIVGSNQPQHF. DNA of the CDR3: TGTGCCAGTAGTATTGTGGGGAGCAATCAGCCCCAGCATTTT.